The next 27 T cell receptor beta chains were all read from a single sample in a study of T cell repertoires in cytomegalovirus infection (dated by TCRdb to between 2019 and 2020). Sequencing instrument: Illumina HiSeq 1500. TCRdb's own reprocessing of the public reads used fastp at Q25 and MiXCR and kept productive beta chains. Rows with a matching CDR3 protein are joined into one entry that keeps the most common DNA and genes. Present in this sample are under 200,000 distinct CDR3 sequences, nearly 9.5% of which were seen just once. Roughly 4.8% of the sample is in the top ten clones. Sequenced: PBMCs. These receptors came from a human donor in good health (CMV status not recorded). Some clones in this sample may be carry-over from other donors' samples.

This clonotype was seen many times. This chain connects TRBV7-8 to TRBJ1-6; D is unresolved. Trimming removed 5 bases at V and 0 bases at J, with 11 bases between. This CDR3 contains 16 residues. The V gene's germline CDR1 is SGHVS and CDR2 FQNEAQ. The CDR3 reads CASSPELSSYNSPLHF. The CDR3 DNA reads TGTGCCAGCAGCCCAGAGCTTAGCTCCTATAATTCACCCCTCCACTTT.

This clonotype occurred a few times. This chain connects TRBV12-3 or TRBV12-4 to TRBJ1-5; perhaps TRBD1 as D (5 bases). This CDR3 is built from 14 residues. The V end was cut by 3 bases, the J end by 6 bases, with 12 bases between. Written as DNA, the CDR3 is TGTGCCAGCAGTTTTGATGCGGGGGGTCAGCCCCAGCATTTT. It codes for CASSFDAGGQPQHF.

This chain uses TRBV28 with TRBJ1-2; D remains ambiguous. The CDR3 covers 12 residues. Trimming cost V 2 bases and J 8 bases, with 9 bases left between them. The germline gives CDR1 MDHEN, CDR2 SYDVKM. This CDR3 reads CASSLGQWGYTF. CDR3 DNA: TGTGCCAGCAGTTTAGGGCAATGGGGCTACACCTTC.

This clonotype was recorded many times. J is TRBJ1-1 and V is TRBV28; no clear D. Germline CDR1 reads MDHEN; CDR2 reads SYDVKM. This CDR3 has 13 amino acids. The germline V and J ends were trimmed by 7 bases and 3 bases, with 12 bases remaining between them. In DNA, the CDR3 is TGTGCCAGCACTCAAGGGAGAGACACTGAAGCTTTCTTT. Translated, it gives CASTQGRDTEAFF.

This chain uses TRBV7-9 with TRBJ2-3; 8 bases align to TRBD1. The V gene's germline CDR1 is SEHNR and CDR2 FQNEAQ (reference sequence). The CDR3 runs 16 residues. After removal of 4 bases from V and 3 bases from J, the junction contained 9 bases not matched to a gene. CDR3 sequence reads: CASSSRLTGGTDTQYF. The CDR3 DNA reads TGTGCCAGCAGCTCCCGACTAACAGGGGGAACAGATACGCAGTATTTT.

In this sample, this clonotype turned up a few times. The chain couples TRBV20-1 to TRBJ1-4, with 7 bases identical to TRBD1. Germline CDR1 DFQATT, CDR2 SNEGSKA (reference sequence). The CDR3 loop spans 17 amino acids. J was trimmed by 8 bases and V by 6 bases; bases with no gene match: 21. CDR3 loop: CSARPRLEGAGREKLFF. CDR3 nucleotide sequence: TGCAGTGCCCGGCCCCGACTTGAGGGGGCAGGGAGGGAAAAACTGTTTTTT.

This clonotype came up many times. The chain has TRBV7-8 and TRBJ2-7, with D possibly matching TRBD2 (5 bases). V lost 2 bases and J 6 bases, leaving 14 bases between the germline ends. Germline assignment: CDR1 SGHVS and CDR2 FQNEAQ. The CDR3 is 14 amino acids. The CDR3 bases are TGTGCCAGCAGCTTATTCAGCGGTGCGGGCGAGCAGTACTTC. Its protein product is CASSLFSGAGEQYF.

The chain uses TRBV7-2 and TRBJ2-2; D gene unclear. The CDR3 has 14 residues. CDR1 is SGHTA, CDR2 FQGNSA, per germline. CDR3 bases: TGTGAGAGCAGTTTGATTCGGGCTACCGGGGAGCTGTTTTTT. Residues: CESSLIRATGELFF.

This clonotype has ten or more counts. This sequence joins TRBV11-2 and TRBJ2-5, with 8 positions matching TRBD1. V gave up 2 bases and J gave up 5 bases; unmatched junction bases: 7. The CDR3 is 15 amino acids. Looked up from germline, CDR1 is SGHAT and CDR2 is FQNNGV. This CDR3 reads CASSLTWTGMETQYF. In DNA, the CDR3 is TGTGCCAGCAGCTTAACCTGGACAGGGATGGAGACCCAGTACTTC.

This clonotype occurred many times. This chain uses TRBV20-1 with TRBJ1-5; the D is unclear. Trimming cost V 2 bases and J 4 bases, with 12 bases left between them. This CDR3 has 14 amino acids. Germline values: CDR1 DFQATT, CDR2 SNEGSKA (reference sequence). In nucleotides, the CDR3 is TGCAGTGCTAGAAGGACGGAGATTAATCAGCCCCAGCATTTT. Protein sequence: CSARRTEINQPQHF.

The gene calls are TRBV28 and TRBJ2-1; TRBD1 aligns across 11 bases. Germline lookup yields CDR1 MDHEN and CDR2 SYDVKM. This CDR3 has 15 amino acids. Trimming at V came to 6 bases and at J to 4 bases, leaving 5 bases not matched to a gene. DNA for the CDR3: TGTGCCAGCAGCCCCGGACAGGGGGCTTACAATGAGCAGTTCTTC. This sequence encodes CASSPGQGAYNEQFF.

Many counts were recorded for this clonotype. J is TRBJ1-2 and V is TRBV5-5, with D perhaps matching TRBD1 (6 bases). The germline gives CDR1 SGHKS, CDR2 YYEKEE (reference sequence). The CDR3 is 14 amino acids. Trimming shortened V by 2 bases and J by 8 bases, and 16 bases separated the two germline ends. The CDR3 protein is CASSFGVGGGGYTF. DNA of the CDR3: TGTGCCAGCAGCTTCGGGGTGGGGGGCGGCGGCTACACCTTC. The full variable domain, its missing parts supplied by reference TRBV5-5 and TRBJ1-2, is DAGVTQSPTHLIKTRGQQVTLRCSPISGHKSVSWYQQVLGQGPQFIFQYYEKEERGRGNFPDRFSARQFPNYSSELNVNALLLGDSALYLCASSFGVGGGGYTFGSGTRLTVV.

The genes are TRBV29-1 and TRBJ1-2; no clear D gene. V was clipped by 4 bases and J by 7 bases, with 16 bases between them. The CDR3 covers 13 residues. The germline V gene has CDR1 SQVTM and CDR2 ANQGSEA. The CDR3 here is CSVVRGGVGGYTF. The CDR3 nucleotides are TGCAGCGTTGTACGGGGTGGGGTGGGTGGCTACACCTTC.

At least ten counts were recorded for this clonotype. V gene TRBV29-1 combines with J gene TRBJ1-1; maybe TRBD1 (6 bases). The CDR3 runs to 16 residues. V was shortened by 4 bases and J by 0 bases, with 18 bases between the two germline ends. From germline, CDR1 is SQVTM and CDR2 ANQGSEA. The CDR3 spells CSVGSRQGPMNTEAFF. The CDR3 DNA reads TGCAGCGTTGGGAGCCGGCAGGGGCCCATGAACACTGAAGCTTTCTTT.

This clonotype was counted ten times or more. V is TRBV28 and J is TRBJ2-3, with a possible D match to TRBD2 (7 bases). Germline values: CDR1 MDHEN, CDR2 SYDVKM. V was pared by 6 bases and J by 1 base, with 14 bases between. CDR3 length equals 15 residues. The CDR3 bases are TGTGCCAGCAGCCCGTCCGGGGGGCGCACAGATACGCAGTATTTT. Its protein product is CASSPSGGRTDTQYF.

Only a few counts were recorded for this clonotype. The rearrangement links TRBV5-5 to TRBJ1-4; the D is unclear. Per germline, CDR1 SGHKS and CDR2 YYEKEE (reference sequence). The V end was cut by 2 bases, the J end by 4 bases, with 15 bases between. The CDR3 has 16 amino acids. The CDR3, as DNA: TGTGCCAGCAGCTTCTCGTCGGCAGCACTTAATGAAAAACTGTTTTTT. Residues: CASSFSSAALNEKLFF.

This chain uses TRBV28 with TRBJ1-6, with a possible D match to TRBD1 (6 bases). The ends were cut back, 6 bases at V and 7 bases at J, with 13 bases in the middle. Germline CDR1 MDHEN, CDR2 SYDVKM. This CDR3 has 14 residues. CDR3 sequence: CASSPGGANSPLHF. The CDR3, as DNA: TGTGCCAGCAGCCCTGGGGGGGCCAATTCACCCCTCCACTTT.

The chain uses TRBV29-1 and TRBJ2-1; D gene uncertain. This CDR3 spans 13 amino acids. V was shortened by 5 bases and J by 6 bases, with 14 bases between the two germline ends. The germline CDR1 and CDR2 sequences are SQVTM and ANQGSEA. CDR3 protein: CSVYANKVNEQFF. In DNA, the CDR3 is TGCAGCGTTTATGCTAACAAAGTCAATGAGCAGTTCTTC.

The V and J genes are TRBV6-5 and TRBJ2-1, with TRBD2 matching over 7 bases. After removal of 5 bases from V and 3 bases from J, the junction contained 7 bases not matched to a gene. Germline V gene sequence: CDR1 MNHEY, CDR2 SVGAGI. There are 15 residues in the CDR3. The CDR3 loop reads CASSASGVVYNEQFF. The CDR3 bases are TGTGCCAGCAGTGCCAGCGGGGTTGTCTACAATGAGCAGTTCTTC.

A few counts support this clonotype. V and J are TRBV20-1 and TRBJ1-6, with D perhaps TRBD1 (5 bases). V was trimmed by 1 base and J by 3 bases, leaving 10 bases between them. Germline values: CDR1 DFQATT, CDR2 SNEGSKA (reference sequence). The CDR3 runs 15 residues. Here the CDR3 DNA reads TGCAGTGCTAGAGCCCTACAGGACTATAATTCACCCCTCCACTTT. Residues: CSARALQDYNSPLHF.

This clonotype was found many times. The chain is built from TRBV7-2 and TRBJ2-7; 7 nucleotides align to TRBD2. Germline V lookup: CDR1 SGHTA, CDR2 FQGNSA. V shed 5 bases and J 7 bases; nucleotides not matched to a gene: 8. This CDR3 has 13 amino acids. In DNA form, the CDR3 reads TGTGCCAGCAGCGAAAAGCGCGGGGGTGAGCAGTACTTC. Encoded protein: CASSEKRGGEQYF.

This clonotype has just a few counts. The gene calls are TRBV20-1 and TRBJ2-5; a weak D match, TRBD1 (5 bases). Trimming left V 0 bases short and J 5 bases short, with 13 bases between. The germline CDR1 and CDR2 sequences are DFQATT and SNEGSKA (reference sequence). CDR3 size: 14 residues. The CDR3 sequence is CSARDKGLMETQYF. The CDR3 DNA follows: TGCAGTGCTAGAGATAAGGGGTTAATGGAGACCCAGTACTTC.

This clonotype was picked up a small number of times. The chain has TRBV28 and TRBJ2-1, with TRBD2 identical over 8 bases. Germline values: CDR1 MDHEN, CDR2 SYDVKM. V shed 4 bases, J shed 6 bases, and the junction held 2 bases outside the gene matches. The CDR3 is made up of 13 amino acids. CDR3 region: CASSWTSPNEQFF. CDR3 in DNA: TGTGCCAGCAGTTGGACTAGCCCCAATGAGCAGTTCTTC.

This clonotype was seen at least ten times. The rearrangement uses TRBV7-2 and TRBJ2-5, with D perhaps TRBD2 (6 bases). Germline values: CDR1 SGHTA, CDR2 FQGNSA. Trimming removed 0 bases at V and 5 bases at J, with 16 bases between. The CDR3 is made up of 16 amino acids. CDR3 region: CASSLAMTMEGETQYF. CDR3 in DNA: TGTGCCAGCAGCTTAGCGATGACAATGGAGGGGGAGACCCAGTACTTC.

This sequence joins TRBV14 and TRBJ2-7; maybe TRBD2 (6 bases). V lost 4 bases, J lost 6 bases, and 19 bases lay in between. The CDR3 runs to 15 residues. The germline gives CDR1 SGHDN, CDR2 FVKESK. The DNA for the CDR3 is TGTGCCAGCAGCCCCTGGGACTCGTTTACGATCGAGCAGTACTTC. Translated, it gives CASSPWDSFTIEQYF.

This clonotype was detected ten times or more. The CDR3 nucleotides read TGTGCCAGCAGCTTAGACCTGACTGGAATGGGCACTGAAGCTTTCTTT. Amino acids: CASSLDLTGMGTEAFF. V is TRBV7-2 and J is TRBJ1-1, with D uncertain. The CDR3 is 16 amino acids. Germline V gives CDR1 SGHTA, CDR2 FQGNSA. The ends were cut back, 1 base at V and 4 bases at J, with 16 bases in the middle.

This clonotype was recorded a few times. The V gene is TRBV5-1, the J gene TRBJ2-3, with 7 bases identical to TRBD2. The CDR3 runs to 14 residues. V shed 4 bases, J shed 6 bases, and the junction held 8 bases outside the gene matches. Germline V gene sequence: CDR1 SGHRS, CDR2 YFSETQ. CDR3 DNA sequence: TGCGCCAGCAGCCGCGGGGGTGGGTCGGATACGCAGTATTTT. It codes for CASSRGGGSDTQYF.